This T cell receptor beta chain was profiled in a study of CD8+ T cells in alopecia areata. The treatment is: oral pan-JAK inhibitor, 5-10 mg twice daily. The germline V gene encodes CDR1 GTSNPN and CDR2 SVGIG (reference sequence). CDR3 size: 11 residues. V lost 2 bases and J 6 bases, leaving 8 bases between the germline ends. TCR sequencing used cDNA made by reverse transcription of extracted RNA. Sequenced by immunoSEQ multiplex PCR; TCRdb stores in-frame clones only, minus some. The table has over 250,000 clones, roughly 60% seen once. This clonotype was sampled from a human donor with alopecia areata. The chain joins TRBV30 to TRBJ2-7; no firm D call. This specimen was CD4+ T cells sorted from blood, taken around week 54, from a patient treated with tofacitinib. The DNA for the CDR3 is TGTGCCTGGAGTTTCACGTCCGAGCAGTACTTC. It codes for CAWSFTSEQYF. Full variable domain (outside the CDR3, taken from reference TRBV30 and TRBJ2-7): SQTIHQWPATLVQPVGSPLSLECTVEGTSNPNLYWYRQAAGRGLQLLFYSVGIGQISSEVPQNLSASRPQDRQFILSSKKLLLSDSGFYLCAWSFTSEQYFGPGTRLTVT.